This TCR beta chain originates from a study of CD8 T cells in ankylosing spondylitis. Worth noting for this clonotype: The antigen remains undetermined.

The CDR3 spans 16 residues. Losses at the gene ends were 2 bases for V and 4 bases for J; bases not matched to a gene: 7. Germline assignment: CDR1 SGHTA and CDR2 FQGTGA. Quantitative molecular-barcoded 5'-RACE generated the TCR beta libraries. TCRdb reanalysed the 5' RACE reads using MiXCR and keeps one entry per CDR3 protein. The repertoire holds around 490,000 distinct CDR3 sequences, with 5.3% as singletons. General study findings and limits: Some of the motif variants had earlier been found in reactive arthritis patients' fluid and blood. The authors found the disease-linked clones to be CD8+ and relatively rare in peripheral blood. Characteristic of ankylosing spondylitis blood, it appeared, was a TCR beta motif comprising several highly homologous variants.

This receptor was identified in a male donor with ankylosing spondylitis. The sequenced sample consisted of blood, either unsorted or a sorted T cell fraction (not recorded which). V is TRBV7-3 and J is TRBJ2-3; 9 bases match TRBD2. DNA of the CDR3: TGTGCCAGCAGCTTAGGTGGTAGCGGGGGAGCAGATACGCAGTATTTT. Translating gives CASSLGGSGGADTQYF.